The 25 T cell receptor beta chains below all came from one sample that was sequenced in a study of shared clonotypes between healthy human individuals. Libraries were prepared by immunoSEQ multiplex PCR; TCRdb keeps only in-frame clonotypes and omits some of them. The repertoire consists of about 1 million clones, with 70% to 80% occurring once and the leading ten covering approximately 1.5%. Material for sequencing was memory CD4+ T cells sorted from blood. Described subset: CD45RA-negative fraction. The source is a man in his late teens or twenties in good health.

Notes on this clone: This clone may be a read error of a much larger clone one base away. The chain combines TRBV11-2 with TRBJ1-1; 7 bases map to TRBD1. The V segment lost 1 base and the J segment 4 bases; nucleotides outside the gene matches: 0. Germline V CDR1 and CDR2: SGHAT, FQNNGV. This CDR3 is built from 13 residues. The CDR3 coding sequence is TGTGCCAGCAGCTTAGGACAGGGCACTGAAGCTTTCTTT. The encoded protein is CASSLGQGTEAFF.

CDR3 loop: CASSPESGANQPQHF. For the CDR3, the DNA is TGTGCCAGCTCACCTGAATCGGGGGCCAATCAGCCCCAGCATTTT. The J gene is TRBJ1-5, the V gene TRBV18, with a weak D call TRBD1 (6 bases). CDR1 is KGHSH and CDR2 is LQKENI in the germline V gene. V lost 3 bases and J lost 3, with 12 bases in between. This CDR3 is built from 15 residues.

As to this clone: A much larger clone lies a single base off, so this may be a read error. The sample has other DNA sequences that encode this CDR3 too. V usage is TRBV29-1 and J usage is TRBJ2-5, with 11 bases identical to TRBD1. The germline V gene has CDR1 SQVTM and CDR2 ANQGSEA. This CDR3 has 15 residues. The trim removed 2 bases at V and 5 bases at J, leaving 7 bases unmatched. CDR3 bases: TGCAGCGTTGAACTGGGGACAGGGGGTCCCGAGACCCAGTACTTC. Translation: CSVELGTGGPETQYF.

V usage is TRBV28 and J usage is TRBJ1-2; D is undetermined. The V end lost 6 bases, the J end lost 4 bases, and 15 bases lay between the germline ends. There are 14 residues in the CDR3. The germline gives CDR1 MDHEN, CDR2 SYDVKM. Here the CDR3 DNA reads TGTGCCAGCAGAACTGGGGAAATCGGCTATGGCTACACCTTC. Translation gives CASRTGEIGYGYTF.

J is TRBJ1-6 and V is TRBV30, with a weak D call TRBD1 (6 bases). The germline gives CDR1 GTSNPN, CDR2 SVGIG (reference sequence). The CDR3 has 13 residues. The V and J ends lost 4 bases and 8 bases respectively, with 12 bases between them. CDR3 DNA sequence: TGTGCCTGGACGGCCAGGGGCGATTCACCCCTCCACTTT. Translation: CAWTARGDSPLHF.

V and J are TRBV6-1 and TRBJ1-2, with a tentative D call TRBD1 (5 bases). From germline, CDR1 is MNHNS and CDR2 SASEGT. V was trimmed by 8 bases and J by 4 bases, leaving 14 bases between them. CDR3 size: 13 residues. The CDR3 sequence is CASLGRGSYGYTF. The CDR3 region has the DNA TGTGCCAGCCTTGGTCGGGGCAGCTATGGCTACACCTTC.

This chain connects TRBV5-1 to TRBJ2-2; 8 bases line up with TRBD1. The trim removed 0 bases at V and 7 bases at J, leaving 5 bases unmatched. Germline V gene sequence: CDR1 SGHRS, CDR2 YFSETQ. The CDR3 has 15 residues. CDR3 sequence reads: CASSLVQGAVGELFF. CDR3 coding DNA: TGCGCCAGCAGCTTGGTTCAGGGGGCTGTCGGGGAGCTGTTTTTT.

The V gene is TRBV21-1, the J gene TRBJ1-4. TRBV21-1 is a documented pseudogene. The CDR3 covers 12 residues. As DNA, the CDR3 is TGTGCCAGCAGCAAAGGGGTCGAAGAGGTGATTTTT. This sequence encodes CASSKGVEEVIF.

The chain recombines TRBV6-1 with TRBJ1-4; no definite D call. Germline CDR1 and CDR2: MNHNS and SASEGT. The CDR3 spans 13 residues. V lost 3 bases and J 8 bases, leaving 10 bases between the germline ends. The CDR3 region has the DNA TGTGCCAGCAGTGATCCACCCCAAGAAAAACTGTTTTTT. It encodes CASSDPPQEKLFF.

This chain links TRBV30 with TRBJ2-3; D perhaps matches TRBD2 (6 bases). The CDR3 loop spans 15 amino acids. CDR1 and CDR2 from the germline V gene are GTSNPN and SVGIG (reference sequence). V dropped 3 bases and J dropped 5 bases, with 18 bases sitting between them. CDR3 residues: CAWSPVSGWGDTQYF. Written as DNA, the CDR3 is TGTGCCTGGAGCCCGGTCAGCGGGTGGGGAGATACGCAGTATTTT.

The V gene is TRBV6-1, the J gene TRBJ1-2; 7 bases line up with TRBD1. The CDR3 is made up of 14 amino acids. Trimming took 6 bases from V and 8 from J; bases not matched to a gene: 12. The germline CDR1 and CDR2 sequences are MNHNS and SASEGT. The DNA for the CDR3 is TGTGCCAGCAGAGGAGACAGGGCCCGGTGGGGCTACACCTTC. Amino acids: CASRGDRARWGYTF.

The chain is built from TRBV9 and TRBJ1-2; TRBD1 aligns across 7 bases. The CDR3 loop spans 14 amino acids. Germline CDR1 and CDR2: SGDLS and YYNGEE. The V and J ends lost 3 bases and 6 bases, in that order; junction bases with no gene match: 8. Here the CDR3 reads CASSAQQGMNGYTF. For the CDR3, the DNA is TGTGCCAGCAGCGCACAACAGGGGATGAATGGCTACACCTTC. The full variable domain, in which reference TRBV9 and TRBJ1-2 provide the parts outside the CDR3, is DSGVTQTPKHLITATGQRVTLRCSPRSGDLSVYWYQQSLDQGLQFLIQYYNGEERAKGNILERFSAQQFPDLHSELNLSSLELGDSALYFCASSAQQGMNGYTFGSGTRLTVV.

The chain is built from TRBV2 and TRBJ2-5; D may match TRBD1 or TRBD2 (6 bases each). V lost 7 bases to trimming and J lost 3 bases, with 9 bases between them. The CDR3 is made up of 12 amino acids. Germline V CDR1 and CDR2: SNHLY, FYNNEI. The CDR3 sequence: CASMRGEETQYF. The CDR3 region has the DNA TGTGCCAGCATGAGGGGGGAAGAGACCCAGTACTTC.

CDR3 nucleotide sequence: TGTGCCAGCAGCCCACAAGCTGGGGAGACCCAGTACTTC. It encodes CASSPQAGETQYF. The J gene is TRBJ2-5, the V gene TRBV7-2; D unresolved. The CDR3 contains 13 residues. The germline V gene has CDR1 SGHTA and CDR2 FQGNSA. V dropped 5 bases and J dropped 5 bases, with 12 bases sitting between them.

The CDR3 DNA follows: TGTGCCAGCAGTGTAATTCAGGGGCCCGGGGAGCTGTTTTTT. Translated, it gives CASSVIQGPGELFF. This chain uses TRBV2 with TRBJ2-2; TRBD1 might be the D (6 bases). The V end was cut by 4 bases, the J end by 6 bases, with 12 bases between. The CDR3 covers 14 residues. Germline CDR1 and CDR2: SNHLY and FYNNEI.

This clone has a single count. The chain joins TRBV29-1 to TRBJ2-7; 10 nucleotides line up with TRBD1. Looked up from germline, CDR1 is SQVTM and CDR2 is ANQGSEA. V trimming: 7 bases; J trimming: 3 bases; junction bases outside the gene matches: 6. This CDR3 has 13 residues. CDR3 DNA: TGCAGCGCAGGACAGGGGGAAAACTACGAGCAGTACTTC. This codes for CSAGQGENYEQYF.

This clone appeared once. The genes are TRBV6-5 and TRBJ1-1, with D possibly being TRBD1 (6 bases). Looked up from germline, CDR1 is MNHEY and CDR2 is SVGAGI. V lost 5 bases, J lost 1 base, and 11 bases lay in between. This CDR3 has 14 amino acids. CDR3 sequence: CASSNREGNTEAFF. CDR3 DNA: TGTGCCAGCAGTAACAGGGAGGGGAACACTGAAGCTTTCTTT.

The CDR3 loop is CASSKAKKVAGYNEQFF. The CDR3 coding sequence is TGTGCCAGCAGCAAAGCTAAGAAGGTAGCGGGATACAATGAGCAGTTCTTC. The chain has TRBV21-1 and TRBJ2-1; whether TRBD2, the table's D call, matches the DNA was not checked. TRBV21-1 is a recognized pseudogene. The CDR3 runs to 17 residues.

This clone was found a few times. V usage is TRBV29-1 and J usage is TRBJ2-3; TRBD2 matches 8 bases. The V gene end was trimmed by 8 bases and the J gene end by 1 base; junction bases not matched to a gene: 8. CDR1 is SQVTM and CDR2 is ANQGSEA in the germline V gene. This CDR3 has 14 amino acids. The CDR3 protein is CSTRAGVGTDTQYF. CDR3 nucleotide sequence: TGCAGCACCCGAGCGGGAGTCGGCACAGATACGCAGTATTTT.

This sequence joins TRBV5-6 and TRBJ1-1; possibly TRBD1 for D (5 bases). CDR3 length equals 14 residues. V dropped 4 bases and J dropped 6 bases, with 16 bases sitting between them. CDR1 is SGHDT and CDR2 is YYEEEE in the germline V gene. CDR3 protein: CASSPGPSGPEAFF. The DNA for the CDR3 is TGTGCCAGCAGCCCGGGGCCTTCAGGCCCTGAAGCTTTCTTT. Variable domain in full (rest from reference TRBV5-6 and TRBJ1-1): DAGVTQSPTHLIKTRGQQVTLRCSPKSGHDTVSWYQQALGQGPQFIFQYYEEEERQRGNFPDRFSGHQFPNYSSELNVNALLLGDSALYLCASSPGPSGPEAFFGQGTRLTVV.

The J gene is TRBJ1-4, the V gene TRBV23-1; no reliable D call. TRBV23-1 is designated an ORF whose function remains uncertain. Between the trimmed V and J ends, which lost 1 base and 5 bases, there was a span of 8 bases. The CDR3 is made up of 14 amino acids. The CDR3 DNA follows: TGCGCCAGCAGTCAATTACAAGGGAATGAAAAACTGTTTTTT. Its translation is CASSQLQGNEKLFF.

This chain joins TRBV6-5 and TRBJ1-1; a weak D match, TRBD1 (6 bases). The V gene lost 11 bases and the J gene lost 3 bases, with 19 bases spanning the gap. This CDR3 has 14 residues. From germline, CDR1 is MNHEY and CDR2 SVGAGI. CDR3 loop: CAVGGTYRYTEAFF. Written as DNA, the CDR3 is TGTGCCGTCGGAGGGACATATAGATACACTGAAGCTTTCTTT.

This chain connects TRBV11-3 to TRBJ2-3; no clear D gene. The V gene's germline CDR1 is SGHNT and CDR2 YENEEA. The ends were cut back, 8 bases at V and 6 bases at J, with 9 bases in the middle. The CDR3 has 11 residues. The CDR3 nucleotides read TGTGCCAGCTCCCGAGAGGATACGCAGTATTTT. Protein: CASSREDTQYF.

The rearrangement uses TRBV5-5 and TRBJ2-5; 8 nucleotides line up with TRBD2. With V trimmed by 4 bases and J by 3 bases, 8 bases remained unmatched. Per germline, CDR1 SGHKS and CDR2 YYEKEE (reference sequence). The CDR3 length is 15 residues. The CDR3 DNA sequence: TGTGCCAGCAGCCCAACGGGGACTAGAGAAGAGACCCAGTACTTC. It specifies CASSPTGTREETQYF.

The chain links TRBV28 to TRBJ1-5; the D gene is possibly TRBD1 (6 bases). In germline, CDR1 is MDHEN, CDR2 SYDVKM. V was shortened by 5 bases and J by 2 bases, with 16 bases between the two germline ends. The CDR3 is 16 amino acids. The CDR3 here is CASSVSGTSGNQPQHF. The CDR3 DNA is TGTGCCAGCAGTGTCTCCGGGACATCGGGCAATCAGCCCCAGCATTTT.